The T cell receptor (beta chain) under discussion was sequenced for a study of T cells after yellow fever vaccination. About the study: Preparation of the low-cell-number fractions used SMART-Seq v4 Ultra Low Input. Study observations and caveats: Researchers cautioned that FACS-sorted repertoires could harbor abundant clonotypes contaminating from the bulk population.

TCRdb fed the 5' RACE reads into MiXCR, producing one record per CDR3 protein. The sample has about 580,000 distinct CDR3 sequences, approximately 16% seen once. This clonotype was seen at least ten times. Its antigen is unidentified. The germline V gene encodes CDR1 DFQATT and CDR2 SNEGSKA (reference sequence). V shed 3 bases and J shed 1 base, with 3 bases lying between them. The CDR3 length is 11 residues. This chain links TRBV20-1 with TRBJ1-1; D remains unclear. This clonotype was sampled from a man younger than 30 who received the YFV17D yellow fever vaccine. This sample comprised PBMCs, obtained roughly 5 days after the first yellow fever vaccination. Here the CDR3 reads CSARGNTEAFF. In DNA, the CDR3 is TGCAGTGCTAGGGGGAACACTGAAGCTTTCTTT.